The following is a T cell receptor beta chain sequence with its context. The data derive from a study of blood T cell repertoires in COVID-19. As for the study in general: Acute and convalescent COVID-19 samples came from the United States, Italy and Spain.

After removal of 0 bases from V and 4 bases from J, the junction contained 6 bases not matched to a gene. CDR1 is KGHSH, CDR2 LQKENI, per germline. This CDR3 is built from 15 residues. Authors' processing steps: Amplification with reference gene primers provided the estimates of nucleated cell counts. TCRdb's copy holds only in-frame clones and misses some; the assay was immunoSEQ multiplex PCR. The V and J calls and clone size are taken from that table; D and trimming were inferred from the DNA. In the table there are a few hundred thousand clones, 75% to 90% of which are singletons. This TCR derives from a woman aged 45-65 years who had recovered from COVID-19. Sequencing used peripheral blood. The chain has TRBV18 and TRBJ2-7; 7 bases align to TRBD2. This CDR3 reads CASSPPPGGGYEQYF. The CDR3 DNA reads as TGTGCCAGCTCACCACCGCCTGGGGGAGGGTACGAGCAGTACTTC.